This T cell receptor (beta chain) was recorded in a study of control samples from healthy donors and cancer patients. TCRdb's copy holds only in-frame clones and misses some; the assay was immunoSEQ multiplex PCR. The table has roughly 52,000 clones, roughly 94% seen once. V shed 0 bases and J shed 0 bases, with 12 bases lying between them. Germline V gives CDR1 LGHNA, CDR2 YNFKEQ. This CDR3 has 17 amino acids. The material sequenced was blood. The chain carries TRBV4-2 and TRBJ2-1; D possibly corresponds to TRBD1 (5 bases). The receptor was isolated from a man under 40 in good health. CDR3 sequence: CASSQDFGGASYNEQFF. As DNA, the CDR3 is TGTGCCAGCAGCCAAGATTTCGGTGGGGCCTCCTACAATGAGCAGTTCTTC.